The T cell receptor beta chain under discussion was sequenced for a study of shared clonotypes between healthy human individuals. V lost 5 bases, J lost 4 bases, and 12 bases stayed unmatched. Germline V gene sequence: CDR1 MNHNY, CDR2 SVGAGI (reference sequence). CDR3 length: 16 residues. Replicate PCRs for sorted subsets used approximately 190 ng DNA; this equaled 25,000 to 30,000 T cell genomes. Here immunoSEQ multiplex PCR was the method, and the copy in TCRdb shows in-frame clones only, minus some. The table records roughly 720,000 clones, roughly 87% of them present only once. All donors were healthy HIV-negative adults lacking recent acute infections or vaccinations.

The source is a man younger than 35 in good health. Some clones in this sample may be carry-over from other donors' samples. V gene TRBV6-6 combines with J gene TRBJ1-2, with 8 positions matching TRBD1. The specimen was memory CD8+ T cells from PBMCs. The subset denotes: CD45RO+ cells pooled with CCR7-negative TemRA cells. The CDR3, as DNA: TGTGCCAGCAGTCTCACTCCAAGGACAGGGACCTATGGCTACACCTTC. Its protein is CASSLTPRTGTYGYTF.